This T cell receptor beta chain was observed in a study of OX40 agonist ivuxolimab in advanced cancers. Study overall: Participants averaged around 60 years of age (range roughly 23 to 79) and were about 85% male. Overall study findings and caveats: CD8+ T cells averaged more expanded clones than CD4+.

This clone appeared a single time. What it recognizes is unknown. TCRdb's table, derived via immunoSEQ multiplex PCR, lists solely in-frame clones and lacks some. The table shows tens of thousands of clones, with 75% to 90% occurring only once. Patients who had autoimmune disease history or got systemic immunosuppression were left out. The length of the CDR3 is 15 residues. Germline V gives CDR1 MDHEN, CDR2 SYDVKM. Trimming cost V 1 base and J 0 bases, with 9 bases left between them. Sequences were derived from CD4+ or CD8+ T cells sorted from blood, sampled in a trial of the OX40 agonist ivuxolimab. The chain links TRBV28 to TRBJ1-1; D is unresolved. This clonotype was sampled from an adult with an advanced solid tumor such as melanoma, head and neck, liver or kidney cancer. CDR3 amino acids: CASSLFDFLNTEAFF. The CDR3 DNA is TGTGCCAGCAGTTTATTTGACTTCCTGAACACTGAAGCTTTCTTT.